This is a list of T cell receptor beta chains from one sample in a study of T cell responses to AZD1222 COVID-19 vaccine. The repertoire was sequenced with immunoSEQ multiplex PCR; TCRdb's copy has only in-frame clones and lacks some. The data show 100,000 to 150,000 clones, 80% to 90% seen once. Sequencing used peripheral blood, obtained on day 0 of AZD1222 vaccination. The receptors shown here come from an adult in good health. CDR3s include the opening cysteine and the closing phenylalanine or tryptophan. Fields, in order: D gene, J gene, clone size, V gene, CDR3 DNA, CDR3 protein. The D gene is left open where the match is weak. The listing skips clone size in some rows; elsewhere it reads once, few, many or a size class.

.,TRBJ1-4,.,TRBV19,TGTGCCACCTCCGCCAGACTTAATGAAAAACTGTTTTTT,CATSARLNEKLFF
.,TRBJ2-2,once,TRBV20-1,TGCAGTGCTAGTGTGGGAGGGGGCGGTTACGGGGAGCTGTTTTTT,CSASVGGGGYGELFF
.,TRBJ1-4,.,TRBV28,TGTGCCAGCAGAGCACAGGCCGGCAGGGAAAAACTGTTTTTT,CASRAQAGREKLFF
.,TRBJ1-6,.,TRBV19,TGTGCCAGTAGAACTGCCTCCGGATCCGCCGGCAATTCACCCCTCCACTTT,CASRTASGSAGNSPLHF
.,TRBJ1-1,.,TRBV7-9,TGTGCCAGCAGCTCCAGGAGACTCCTATCCCGTATGGACACTGAAGCTTTCTTT,CASSSRRLLSRMDTEAFF
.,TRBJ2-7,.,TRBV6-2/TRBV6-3,TGTGCCAGCAGTTGGTACGGAGCCTACGAGCAGTACTTC,CASSWYGAYEQYF
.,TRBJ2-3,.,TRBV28,TGTGCCAGCAGACAGGGGACTAGCACAGATACGCAGTATTTT,CASRQGTSTDTQYF
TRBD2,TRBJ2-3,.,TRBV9,TGTGCCAGCAGCCCCAGACTAGCGGGAGCAGATACGCAGTATTTT,CASSPRLAGADTQYF
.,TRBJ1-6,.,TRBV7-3,TGTGCCAGCAGCTTAATCCGGGCGGGGAATTCACCCCTCCACTTT,CASSLIRAGNSPLHF
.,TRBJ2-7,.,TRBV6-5,TGTGCCAGCAGTTACTCGTGGAGGGGCAGCTACGAGCAGTACTTC,CASSYSWRGSYEQYF
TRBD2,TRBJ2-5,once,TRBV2,TGTGCCAGCAGTAAAAGGTGGTCTAGCGGGAGTCAAGAGACCCAGTACTTC,CASSKRWSSGSQETQYF
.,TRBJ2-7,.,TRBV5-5,TGTGCCAGCAGCTTGGCTGTCCGAGCCTACGAGCAGTACTTC,CASSLAVRAYEQYF
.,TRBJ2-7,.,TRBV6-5,TGTGCCAGCAGTCAGACGCGAGCAGGCGAGCAGTACTTC,CASSQTRAGEQYF
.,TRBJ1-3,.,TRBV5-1,TGCGCCAGCAGGGGCCAATTGGCTGGAAACACCATATATTTT,CASRGQLAGNTIYF
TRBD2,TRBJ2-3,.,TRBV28,TGTGCCAGCAGTCCCCTTGAGCGGGAAGGCACAGATACGCAGTATTTT,CASSPLEREGTDTQYF
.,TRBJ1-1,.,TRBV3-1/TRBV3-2,TGTGCCAGCAGCCAACGGGACGGGAACACTGAAGCTTTCTTT,CASSQRDGNTEAFF
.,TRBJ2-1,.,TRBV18,TGTGCCAGCTCCATCGGGACGCAAGTCTGGAATGAGCAGTTCTTC,CASSIGTQVWNEQFF
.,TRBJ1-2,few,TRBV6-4,TGTGCCAGCAGTGACTCAGGGCTAGCTAACTATGGCTACACCTTC,CASSDSGLANYGYTF
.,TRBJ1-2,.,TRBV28,TGTGCCAGCAGTTTCCGGGCGTATGGCTACACCTTC,CASSFRAYGYTF
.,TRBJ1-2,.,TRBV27,TGTGCCAGCAATGGCTTGAGGTATGGCTACACCTTC,CASNGLRYGYTF
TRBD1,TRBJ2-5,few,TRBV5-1,TGCGCCAGCAGCTTGACAGGGGGCCAAGAGACCCAGTACTTC,CASSLTGGQETQYF
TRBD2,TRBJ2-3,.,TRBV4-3,TGCGCCAGCAGCCAAGATCATCATACTAGCGGGAGGGATACGCAGTATTTT,CASSQDHHTSGRDTQYF
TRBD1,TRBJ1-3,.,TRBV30,TGTGCCTGGAGTGTCTACAGGGGCCTTTTCGGAAACACCATATATTTT,CAWSVYRGLFGNTIYF
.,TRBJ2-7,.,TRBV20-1,TGCAGTGCGGGGGCTGGGTACGAGCAGTACTTC,CSAGAGYEQYF
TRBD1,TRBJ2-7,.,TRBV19,TGTGCCAGTAGGCCCAGGGGGACGTCCTACGAGCAGTACTTC,CASRPRGTSYEQYF
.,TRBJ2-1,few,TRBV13,TGTGCCAGCAGGGAGTTATTGGGGCTCAATGAGCAGTTCTTC,CASRELLGLNEQFF
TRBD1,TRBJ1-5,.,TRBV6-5,TGTGCCAGCAGTATGACAGGGACTCAGCCCCAGCATTTT,CASSMTGTQPQHF
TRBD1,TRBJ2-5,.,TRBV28,TGTGCCAGCAGGCGCACAGGGGCCCGAGAGACCCAGTACTTC,CASRRTGARETQYF
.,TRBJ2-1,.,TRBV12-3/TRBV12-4,TGTGCCAGCAGCCCCCGAGCCCAGGGTAGGTTCTTC,CASSPRAQGRFF
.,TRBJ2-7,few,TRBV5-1,TGCGCCAGCAGCTTGCCAGGTCTAGCGAGGAGAGGTTCCTCCTACGAGCAGTACTTC,CASSLPGLARRGSSYEQYF
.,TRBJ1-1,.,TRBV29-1,TGCAGCGTTGTCGGAGGGGTAACTGAAGCTTTCTTT,CSVVGGVTEAFF
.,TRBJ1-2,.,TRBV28,TGTGCCAGCAGTTTACTGGGGACTGGCTACACCTTC,CASSLLGTGYTF
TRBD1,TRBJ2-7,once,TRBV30,TGTGCCTGGAGGTTCAGGGGGCGAACCGAGCAGTACTTC,CAWRFRGRTEQYF
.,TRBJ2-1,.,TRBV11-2,TGTGCCAGCAGCTTGGACGATAACGTGGGCAATGAGCAGTTCTTC,CASSLDDNVGNEQFF
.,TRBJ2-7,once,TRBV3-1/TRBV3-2,TGTGCCAGCAGCCAAGCCTCCCGGGGCCTCTACGAGCAGTACTTC,CASSQASRGLYEQYF
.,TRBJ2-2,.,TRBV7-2,TGTGCCAGCAGCTTAGCGATATCCACCGGGGAGCTGTTTTTT,CASSLAISTGELFF
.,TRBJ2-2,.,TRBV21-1,TGTGCCAGCAGCACCCGGACAGGGAGTATCCCCGGGGAGCTGTTTTTT,CASSTRTGSIPGELFF
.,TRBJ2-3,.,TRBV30,TGTGCCTCCCCGTCAGTGAGGGGAACAGATACGCAGTATTTT,CASPSVRGTDTQYF
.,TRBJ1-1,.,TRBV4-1,TGCGCCAGCAGCCCAGGGAGTATTGGCTTAATGGCTTTCTTT,CASSPGSIGLMAFF
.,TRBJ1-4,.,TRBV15,TGTGCCACCAGCAGAGACCGGGGGTCGAATGAAAAACTGTTTTTT,CATSRDRGSNEKLFF
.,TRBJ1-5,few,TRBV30,TGTGCCTGGAGTGTAGCCCGGAATCAGCCCCAGCATTTT,CAWSVARNQPQHF
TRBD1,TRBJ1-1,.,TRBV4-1,TGCGCCAGCAGCCTCCTGGGGGTCGACAGGGACACTGAAGCTTTCTTT,CASSLLGVDRDTEAFF
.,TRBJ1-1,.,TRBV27,TGTGCCAGCGCAGGGGCCCCGCGGCGGAACACTGAAGCTTTCTTT,CASAGAPRRNTEAFF
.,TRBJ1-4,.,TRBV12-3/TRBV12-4,TGTGCCAGCACTTGGCCTGGGGGAGAAAAACTGTTTTTT,CASTWPGGEKLFF
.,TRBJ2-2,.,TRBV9,TGTGCCAGCAGCGTAGTGGACACCGGGGAGCTGTTTTTT,CASSVVDTGELFF
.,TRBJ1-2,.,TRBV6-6,TGTGCCAGCAGTTACCCCGAGCAGGGCAACTATGGCTACACCTTC,CASSYPEQGNYGYTF
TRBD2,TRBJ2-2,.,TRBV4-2,TGTGCCAGCAGCCAGGAGCGGGGGCAGAACACCGGGGAGCTGTTTTTT,CASSQERGQNTGELFF
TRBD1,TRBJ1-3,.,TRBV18,TGTGCCAGTTCCGGACAGGGGGCAAGCGGAAACACCATATATTTT,CASSGQGASGNTIYF
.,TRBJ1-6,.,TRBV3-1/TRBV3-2,TGTGCCAGCAGCCCTGAGGTGCCGGGGAATTCACCCCTCCACTTT,CASSPEVPGNSPLHF
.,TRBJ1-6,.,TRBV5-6,TGTGCCAGCAGCGCCGACCTGGGGGGTTATAATTCACCCCTCCACTTT,CASSADLGGYNSPLHF
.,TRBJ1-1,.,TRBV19,TGTGCCACCAGGGAATTTGTTTTAGGAAACACTGAAGCTTTCTTT,CATREFVLGNTEAFF
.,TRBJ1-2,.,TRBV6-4,TGTGCCAGCAGTGACTCGAGTGGCTACACCTTC,CASSDSSGYTF
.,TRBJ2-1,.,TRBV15,TGTGCCACCAGCAGGGACCAGTCGGGCGATGAGCAGTTCTTC,CATSRDQSGDEQFF